Shown below are 15 T cell receptor beta chains from a single sample sequenced in a study of cytomegalovirus exposure and HLA in healthy donors (dated by TCRdb to the late 2010s). Library prep was done by the immunoSEQ multiplex PCR assay. For the multiplex PCR, a mixture combining 60 forward primers for TCR Vbeta segments and 13 reverse primers for TCR Jbeta segments was used. TCRdb took this table from immuneACCESS and kept in-frame rearrangements with V and J called. Such tables lack part of the clones; where checked against another copy, unresolved V genes explain under half of the gap, and the rest is unexplained. This sample comprises 100,000 to 150,000 clones, approximately 78% of them detected only once. The ten top clones hold roughly 1.5% of the sample. The sequencing sample was made of PBMCs. These TCRs come from a female donor in good health and CMV-seronegative.

This CDR3 is CASSVAGGVMDEQFF. Here the CDR3 DNA reads TGTGCCAGCAGCGTAGCGGGAGGGGTGATGGATGAGCAGTTCTTC. This chain uses TRBV27 with TRBJ2-1; 11 nucleotides agree with TRBD2. The CDR3 has 15 amino acids. The trim removed 6 bases at V and 8 bases at J, leaving 9 bases unmatched. CDR1 MNHEY and CDR2 SMNVEV come from the germline V gene (reference sequence).

The V and J genes are TRBV6-1 and TRBJ1-5, with D uncertain. Trimming cost V 5 bases and J 1 base, with 12 bases left between them. CDR1 is MNHNS, CDR2 SASEGT, per germline. This CDR3 spans 15 amino acids. The CDR3 DNA is TGTGCCAGCAGTCCTCCAAGGAGGAGCAATCAGCCCCAGCATTTT. Protein product: CASSPPRRSNQPQHF.

This chain connects TRBV28 to TRBJ1-2, with TRBD1 as a possible D gene (5 bases). CDR3 length: 14 amino acids. Germline assignment: CDR1 MDHEN and CDR2 SYDVKM. V lost 7 bases to trimming and J lost 8 bases, with 20 bases between them. The CDR3: CASISGGEGEGYTF. The CDR3 coding sequence is TGTGCCAGCATCTCGGGGGGGGAGGGAGAGGGCTACACCTTC.

The chain recombines TRBV12-2 with TRBJ2-2; the tabulated D call, TRBD1, remains unverified against the DNA. TRBV12-2 is a documented pseudogene. The CDR3 runs 16 residues. The CDR3 loop is CASRLALDRGGGELFF. The CDR3 DNA reads TGTGCAAGTCGCTTAGCTCTTGACAGGGGCGGGGGGGAGCTGTTTTTT.

Comment on this clone: Other DNA sequences in this specimen translate into the identical CDR3. The rearrangement joins TRBV4-3 to TRBJ1-1; 7 nucleotides agree with TRBD1. The V gene end was trimmed by 5 bases and the J gene end by 1 base; junction bases not matched to a gene: 10. Germline V CDR1 and CDR2: LGHNA, YSLEER. The CDR3 is 16 amino acids. CDR3 sequence: CASSAGGMDRNTEAFF. Here the CDR3 DNA reads TGCGCCAGCAGCGCAGGGGGAATGGACCGGAACACTGAAGCTTTCTTT.

The rearrangement uses TRBV5-4 and TRBJ1-1; the match to TRBD1 covers 7 bases. CDR3 length: 15 residues. V dropped 4 bases and J dropped 2; count of bases not matched to a gene: 8. CDR1 is SGHNT, CDR2 YYREEE, per germline (reference sequence). The CDR3 region is CASSTRDSLNTEAFF. The CDR3, as DNA: TGTGCCAGCAGCACCCGGGACAGCCTCAACACTGAAGCTTTCTTT.

V and J are TRBV19 and TRBJ2-2; unclear D gene. The CDR3 totals 15 residues. V shed 6 bases and J shed 0 bases, with 11 bases lying between them. From germline, CDR1 is LNHDA and CDR2 SQIVND (reference sequence). CDR3 sequence (DNA): TGTGCCAGTAGGCCCTTAGACACGAACACCGGGGAGCTGTTTTTT. It specifies CASRPLDTNTGELFF.

The chain joins TRBV28 to TRBJ2-3; D call uncertain. This CDR3 comprises 12 residues. The V and J ends lost 7 bases and 4 bases respectively, with 9 bases between them. Germline CDR1 is MDHEN and CDR2 is SYDVKM. Here the CDR3 reads CASTPSADTQYF. The CDR3 DNA reads as TGTGCCAGCACCCCCTCGGCAGATACGCAGTATTTT.

The V gene is TRBV28, the J gene TRBJ1-1; the match to TRBD1 covers 9 bases. This CDR3 spans 14 amino acids. Germline CDR1 reads MDHEN; CDR2 reads SYDVKM. V lost 5 bases to trimming and J lost 8 bases; unmatched junction nucleotides: 9. CDR3 amino acids: CASSPGTGYGEAFF. The CDR3 DNA is TGTGCCAGCAGTCCGGGGACAGGGTATGGCGAAGCTTTCTTT.

The chain joins TRBV9 to TRBJ2-2; 8 bases fit TRBD1. Losses at the gene ends were 4 bases for V and 6 bases for J; bases not matched to a gene: 5. CDR1 SGDLS and CDR2 YYNGEE come from the germline V gene. The CDR3 consists of 14 residues. The CDR3 DNA sequence: TGTGCCAGCAGCCTCCGGACAGGGCCCGGGGAGCTGTTTTTT. Translated: CASSLRTGPGELFF.

This clone turned up a few times. This chain joins TRBV7-2 and TRBJ2-7; 7 nucleotides line up with TRBD2. The V and J ends lost 1 base and 1 base, in that order; junction bases with no gene match: 4. The CDR3 is 15 residues long. Germline loops: CDR1 SGHTA, CDR2 FQGNSA. This CDR3 reads CASSLGWGGSYEQYF. DNA of the CDR3: TGTGCCAGCAGCTTAGGTTGGGGGGGGTCCTACGAGCAGTACTTC.

The V call is TRBV28, the J call TRBJ2-7; 13 bases are shared with TRBD2. This CDR3 region has 14 residues. Germline V CDR1 and CDR2: MDHEN, SYDVKM. Unmatched junction bases numbered 4, after V lost 7 bases and J lost 4 bases. CDR3 sequence: CASKTSGREYEQYF. The CDR3 DNA reads TGTGCCAGCAAAACTAGCGGGAGGGAATACGAGCAGTACTTC.

J is TRBJ2-7 and V is TRBV6-5, with a possible D match to TRBD1 (5 bases). The germline gives CDR1 MNHEY, CDR2 SVGAGI. The CDR3 has 14 residues. V shed 2 bases and J shed 1 base, with 9 bases lying between them. The CDR3 nucleotides read TGTGCCAGCAGTTACGGCAGGGTTTCCTACGAGCAGTACTTC. As protein: CASSYGRVSYEQYF.

As to this clone: At one end the junction does not follow the germline gene, possibly because of a read error. This chain joins TRBV5-8 and TRBJ1-3; D perhaps matches TRBD1 (5 bases). The CDR3 loop spans 14 amino acids. CDR1 and CDR2 from the germline V gene are SGHTS and YDEGEE. Written as DNA, the CDR3 is TGTGCCAGCAGCTTGCGGCAGGGTGGAGACACCATATATTTT. Protein sequence: CASSLRQGGDTIYF. The full variable domain, with the rest looked up from reference TRBV5-8 and TRBJ1-3, is EAGVTQSPTHLIKTRGQQATLRCSPISGHTSVYWYQQALGLGLQFLLWYDEGEERNRGNFPPRFSGRQFPNYSSELNVNALELEDSALYLCASSLRQGGDTIYFGEGSWLTVV.

This clone was seen a few times. The chain is built from TRBV7-2 and TRBJ2-1; TRBD2 aligns across 11 bases. This CDR3 has 16 residues. V shed 1 base, J shed 8 bases, and the junction held 7 bases outside the gene matches. Germline values: CDR1 SGHTA, CDR2 FQGNSA. The CDR3 sequence: CASSLGSLAGVDEQFF. CDR3 DNA sequence: TGTGCCAGCAGCTTAGGCTCACTAGCGGGAGTCGATGAGCAGTTCTTC. Full variable domain (outside the CDR3, taken from reference TRBV7-2 and TRBJ2-1): GAGVSQSPSNKVTEKGKDVELRCDPISGHTALYWYRQSLGQGLEFLIYFQGNSAPDKSGLPSDRFSAERTGGSVSTLTIQRTQQEDSAVYLCASSLGSLAGVDEQFFGPGTRLTVL.